Sequencing of this TCR beta chain was carried out in a study of T cell responses to AZD1222 COVID-19 vaccine (dated by TCRdb to about 2021). For the wider study: TCR sequencing covered approximately 230 trial participants: 200 to 220 given two doses of AZD1222 and 26 given two doses of MenACWY control vaccine. Trial participants were enrolled into age subgroups of 18-55, 56-69 and 70-plus years, which contained roughly 140, 27 and 60 TCR-sequenced participants, respectively. The study at large found these results: Participants were mostly white British and included more females than males, and it was suggested by the authors that clonal diversity may have been underestimated. Vaccine-associated CD4 TCRs spanned the whole spike protein, with dominant responses in regions 160-218 and 743-854. Reportedly, close to half of the unique spike-specific TCRs recognized epitopes lying outside the regions that are mutated in the B.1.351 and B.1.1.7 variants. The 56-69-year group was small, and its depth increase did not reach significance, likely because of low power. After two AZD1222 doses, both the breadth and the depth of spike-specific TCRs were significantly higher than at day 0 and than in MenACWY recipients. Conclusions about previously exposed vaccinees are limited because only six or seven AZD1222 recipients were SARS-CoV-2 seropositive at baseline. Because no day 14 peak-response samples were available, repertoires were characterized only after the peak T cell response.

The CDR3 regions of human TCRbeta chains were analyzed by immunosequencing. For the original study's pipeline: TCRs in the repertoires were compared against a reference library of SARS-CoV-2-specific TCRs that had been generated with the MIRA antigen-specificity platform. Breadth meant the fraction of unique TCRs that were SARS-CoV-2-associated, whereas depth meant the fraction of total T cells that were SARS-CoV-2-associated. Using the MIRA data, each spike-specific TCR was mapped to the spike region that the TCR reacts to and placed in a CD4 or CD8 class. Log10-transformed breadth and depth values were compared by one-way ANOVA with Sidak's multiple comparisons tests. Drawn from immuneACCESS, this table holds only the in-frame rearrangements with V and J called that TCRdb kept. Clones are partly lost; checked studies trace under half to an unresolved V gene and leave the rest unexplained. V, J and clone size reflect that table, while D and trimming were determined from the DNA. A total of approximately 50,000 clones appear in this sample, 75% to 90% of them only once. The biggest ten clones account for about 21% of the sample.

The trim is 2 bases for V and 2 bases for J, with a gap of 9 bases between the germline ends. CDR1 and CDR2 were assigned from the germline V gene as SGHRS and YFSETQ. Taken from cysteine to phenylalanine, the CDR3 has 14 residues. The kept DNA is CDR3 alone, 42 bases in frame from the first base. This specimen's time point label, interpreted: baseline before first vaccination. Sample treatment or condition, as interpreted from the label and publication: meningococcal conjugate vaccine given as trial control. Samples from vaccinated people were obtained from the UK trials COV001 and COV002, which included a single-blind randomized controlled phase 2/3 trial of AZD1222 (ChAdOx1 nCoV-19) in healthy adults. For TCRbeta chain sequencing, PBMC samples were collected from trial participants at day 0 and at day 28 after the second dose. Points on this clone: Its antigen is still unknown. No per-base quality is available; no much larger clone lies one base away.

The sequence came from an adult in good health. In this chain, TRBV5-1 is recombined with TRBJ2-3; TRBD2 could be the D gene, as 5 bases match. The material was peripheral blood, obtained on day 0 of MenACWY control vaccination. The nucleotide sequence reads as follows: TGCGCCAGCAGCTTCAAAGCGGTCACAGATACGCAGTATTTT. Translation gives CASSFKAVTDTQYF.